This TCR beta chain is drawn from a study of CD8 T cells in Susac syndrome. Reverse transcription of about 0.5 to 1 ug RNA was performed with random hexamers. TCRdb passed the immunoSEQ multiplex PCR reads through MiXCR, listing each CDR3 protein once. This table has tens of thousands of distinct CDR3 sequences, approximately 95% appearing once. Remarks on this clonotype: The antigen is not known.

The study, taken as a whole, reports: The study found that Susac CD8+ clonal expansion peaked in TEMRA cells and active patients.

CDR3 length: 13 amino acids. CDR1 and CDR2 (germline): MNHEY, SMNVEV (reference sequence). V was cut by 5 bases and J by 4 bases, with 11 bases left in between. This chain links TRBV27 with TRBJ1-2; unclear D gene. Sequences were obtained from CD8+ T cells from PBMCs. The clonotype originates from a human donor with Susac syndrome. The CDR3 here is CASSPNRAYGYTF. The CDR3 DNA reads TGTGCCAGCAGTCCCAACCGGGCCTATGGCTACACCTTC.